This TCR beta chain was documented in a study of T cells in tuberculosis (dated by TCRdb to the late 2010s). Regarding the study in general: To characterize T cells specific for the mycobacterial lipid antigen glucose monomycolate (GMM), the study used CD1B tetramers together with high-throughput TCR immunosequencing. In a South African clinical cohort, IGRA-negative adolescents, IGRA-positive adolescents with latent tuberculosis and adults with active tuberculosis were compared, with about eleven people in each group. PBMC from active tuberculosis patients were archived either before standard anti-tuberculosis treatment began or within 7 days of the start of that treatment.

TCR libraries were generated with the immunoSEQ multiplex PCR assay, using TCR-beta and/or TCR-alpha/delta assays for each sample. The Illumina high-throughput platform was used to sequence the amplified TCR libraries. As for how the authors treated the data: Clustering and dimensionality reduction relied on pairwise TCRdist distances among GMM-specific receptors from T cells that were either sorted ex vivo or expanded in vitro. Each clinical repertoire was scored by mean NN-distance, the average TCRdist to the nearest 10% of tetramer-positive reference sequences. GEM TCR motif frequency was computed as the fraction of unique TCRs matching known GEM sequences by V/J usage and CDR3 length. Active tuberculosis was classified by linear discriminant analysis with leave-one-out cross-validation, implemented in scikit-learn. The table was pulled from immuneACCESS by TCRdb, which kept in-frame rearrangements only. Such tables lose some clones; where checked, under half of the loss comes from unresolved V genes, and the rest has no known cause. V and J calls and clone size follow that table, whereas D and trimming were derived from the DNA. The sample includes some 30,000 clones, with roughly 87% observed a single time. Of the sample, approximately 5.1% is held by the ten largest clones.

Turning to this clone: It has no known antigen specificity. No per-base quality is available; no much larger clone lies one base away.

Results and caveats for the whole study, not just this receptor: Smaller mean NN-distances to GMM-specific TCRs were observed in active tuberculosis TCR-alpha repertoires than in IGRA-negative controls, suggesting clonal expansion of GMM-specific TCRs. A classifier using the diverse GMM-specific repertoire reached approximately 90% accuracy (AUROC 0.85 to 0.9), compared with around 68% accuracy using GEM motif frequencies. The smaller NN-distances in active tuberculosis patients were driven in part by shorter CDR3-alpha lengths, while the difference seen for TCR-beta was not statistically significant. Clinical samples were selected based on the availability of cryopreserved specimens, with adults included as active tuberculosis cases and adolescents included as controls.

What this sample's time point label stands for: new active TB diagnosis, blood taken before or within 7 days of starting treatment. The patients with active tuberculosis were newly diagnosed, HIV-seronegative South African adults aged 18 years or older. Confirmation of active tuberculosis came from positive sputum smear microscopy and/or a positive M. tuberculosis culture. Immunosequencing of unsorted cryopreserved PBMC covered, on average, approximately 100,000 T cells per clinical donor. Here V drops 1 base and J drops 0 bases, and the junction holds 3 bases not matched to any gene. The germline V gene gives CDR1 as MNHEY and CDR2 as SVGAGI. There are 15 amino acids in the CDR3, from cysteine to phenylalanine inclusive. Only CDR3 DNA is held: 45 bases, read in frame from base 1.

Sequences were derived from PBMCs, sampled at tuberculosis diagnosis. This clonotype originated in an adult with tuberculosis. The rearrangement combines TRBV6-5 with TRBJ2-7, with TRBD1 identical over 7 junction bases. The CDR3 corresponds to CASSYYGDSSYEQYF. The nucleotide sequence is given as TGTGCCAGCAGTTACTACGGGGACAGCTCCTACGAGCAGTACTTC.